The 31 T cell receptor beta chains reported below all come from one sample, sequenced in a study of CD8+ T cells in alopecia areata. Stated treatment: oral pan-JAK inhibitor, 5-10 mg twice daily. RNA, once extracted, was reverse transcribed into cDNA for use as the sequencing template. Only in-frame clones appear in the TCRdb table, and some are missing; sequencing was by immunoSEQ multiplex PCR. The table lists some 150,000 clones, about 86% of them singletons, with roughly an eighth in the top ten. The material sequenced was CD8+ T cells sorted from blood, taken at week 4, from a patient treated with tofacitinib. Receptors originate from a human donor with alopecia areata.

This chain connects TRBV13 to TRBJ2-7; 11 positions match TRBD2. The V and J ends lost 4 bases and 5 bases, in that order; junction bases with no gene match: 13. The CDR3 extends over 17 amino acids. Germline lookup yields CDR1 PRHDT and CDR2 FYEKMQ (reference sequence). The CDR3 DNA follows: TGTGCCAGCAGCTACCGGACTAGCGGGCACCTTAGCAACGAGCAGTACTTC. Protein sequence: CASSYRTSGHLSNEQYF.

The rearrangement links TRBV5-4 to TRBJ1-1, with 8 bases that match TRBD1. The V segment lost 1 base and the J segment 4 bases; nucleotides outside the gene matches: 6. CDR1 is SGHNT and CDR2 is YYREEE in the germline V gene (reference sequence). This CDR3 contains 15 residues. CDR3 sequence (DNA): TGTGCCAGCAGCTTGCCCGACAGGGGTACCACTGAAGCTTTCTTT. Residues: CASSLPDRGTTEAFF.

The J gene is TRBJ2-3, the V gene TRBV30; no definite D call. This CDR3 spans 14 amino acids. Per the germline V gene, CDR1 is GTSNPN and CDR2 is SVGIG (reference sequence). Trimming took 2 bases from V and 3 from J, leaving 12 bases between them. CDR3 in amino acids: CAWSSAGRTDTQYF. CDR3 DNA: TGTGCCTGGAGTTCCGCAGGCAGGACAGATACGCAGTATTTT.

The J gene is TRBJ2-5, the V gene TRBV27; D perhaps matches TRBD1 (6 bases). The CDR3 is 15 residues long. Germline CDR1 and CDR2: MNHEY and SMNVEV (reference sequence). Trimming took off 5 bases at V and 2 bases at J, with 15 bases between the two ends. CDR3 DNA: TGTGCCAGCAGTCCTCGGGACACAATACAAGAGACCCAGTACTTC. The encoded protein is CASSPRDTIQETQYF.

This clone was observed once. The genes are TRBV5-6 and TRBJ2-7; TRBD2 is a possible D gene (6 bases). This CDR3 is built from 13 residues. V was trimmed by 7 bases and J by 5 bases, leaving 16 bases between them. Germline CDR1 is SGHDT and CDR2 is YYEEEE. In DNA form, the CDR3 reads TGTGCCAGCTTGGGGACTTTGGGAGACGAGCAGTACTTC. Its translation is CASLGTLGDEQYF. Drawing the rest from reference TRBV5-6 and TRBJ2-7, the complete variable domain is DAGVTQSPTHLIKTRGQQVTLRCSPKSGHDTVSWYQQALGQGPQFIFQYYEEEERQRGNFPDRFSGHQFPNYSSELNVNALLLGDSALYLCASLGTLGDEQYFGPGTRLTVT.

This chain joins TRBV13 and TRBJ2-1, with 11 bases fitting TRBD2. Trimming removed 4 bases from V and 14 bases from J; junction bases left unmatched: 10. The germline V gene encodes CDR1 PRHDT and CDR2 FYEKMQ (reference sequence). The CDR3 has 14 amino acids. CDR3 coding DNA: TGTGCCAGCAGCTCGTGGCTAGCGGGGGGACGGGAGTTCTTC. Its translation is CASSSWLAGGREFF.

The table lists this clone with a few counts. The CDR3 reads CSVIDRNGYTF. DNA of the CDR3: TGCAGCGTTATTGACAGAAATGGCTACACCTTC. The chain carries TRBV29-1 and TRBJ1-2; possible D gene TRBD1, 5 bases. V dropped 5 bases and J dropped 6 bases, with 10 bases sitting between them. From germline, CDR1 is SQVTM and CDR2 ANQGSEA. CDR3 size: 11 residues.

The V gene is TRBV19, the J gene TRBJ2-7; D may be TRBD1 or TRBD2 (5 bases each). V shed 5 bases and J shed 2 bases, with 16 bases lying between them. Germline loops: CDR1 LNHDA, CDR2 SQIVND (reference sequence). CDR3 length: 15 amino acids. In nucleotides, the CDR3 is TGTGCCAGTAGTGCCTCCGGGACCGGGACCTACGAGCAGTACTTC. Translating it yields CASSASGTGTYEQYF.

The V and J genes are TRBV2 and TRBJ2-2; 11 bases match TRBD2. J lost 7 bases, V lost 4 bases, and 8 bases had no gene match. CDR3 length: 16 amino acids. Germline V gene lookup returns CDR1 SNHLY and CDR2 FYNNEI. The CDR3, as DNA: TGTGCCAGCAGTGTCCCTAGCGGGAGGAGGTACGGGGAGCTGTTTTTT. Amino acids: CASSVPSGRRYGELFF.

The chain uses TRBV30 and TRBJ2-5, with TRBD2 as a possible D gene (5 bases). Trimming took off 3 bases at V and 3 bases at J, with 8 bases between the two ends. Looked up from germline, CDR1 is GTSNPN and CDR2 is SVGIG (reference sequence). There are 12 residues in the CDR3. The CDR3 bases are TGTGCCTGGAGGGACTTTAAAGAGACCCAGTACTTC. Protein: CAWRDFKETQYF.

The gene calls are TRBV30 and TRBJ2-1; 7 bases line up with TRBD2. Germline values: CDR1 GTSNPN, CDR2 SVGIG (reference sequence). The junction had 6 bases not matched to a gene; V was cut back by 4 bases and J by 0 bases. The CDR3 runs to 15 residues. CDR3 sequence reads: CAWTWGGSSYNEQFF. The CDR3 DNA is TGTGCCTGGACCTGGGGCGGGAGCTCCTACAATGAGCAGTTCTTC.

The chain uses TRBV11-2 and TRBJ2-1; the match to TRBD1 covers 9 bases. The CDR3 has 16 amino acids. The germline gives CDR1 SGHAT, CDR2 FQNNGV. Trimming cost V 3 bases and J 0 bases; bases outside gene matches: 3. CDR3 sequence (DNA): TGTGCCAGCAGCTTGACAGGGGGGAGCTCCTACAATGAGCAGTTCTTC. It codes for CASSLTGGSSYNEQFF.

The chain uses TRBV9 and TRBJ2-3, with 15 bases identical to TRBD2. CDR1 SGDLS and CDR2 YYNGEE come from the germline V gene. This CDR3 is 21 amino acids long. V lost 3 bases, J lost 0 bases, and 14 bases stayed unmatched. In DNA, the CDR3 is TGTGCCAGCAGCGCGAGACGCACAGGACTAGCGGGGGGGCCTAGCACAGATACGCAGTATTTT. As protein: CASSARRTGLAGGPSTDTQYF.

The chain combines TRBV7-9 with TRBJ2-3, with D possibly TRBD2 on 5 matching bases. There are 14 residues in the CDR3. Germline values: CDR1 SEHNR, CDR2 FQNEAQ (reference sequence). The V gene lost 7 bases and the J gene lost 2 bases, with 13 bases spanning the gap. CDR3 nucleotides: TGTGCCAGCACCTGGGAGCGCCCCACAGATACGCAGTATTTT. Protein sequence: CASTWERPTDTQYF.

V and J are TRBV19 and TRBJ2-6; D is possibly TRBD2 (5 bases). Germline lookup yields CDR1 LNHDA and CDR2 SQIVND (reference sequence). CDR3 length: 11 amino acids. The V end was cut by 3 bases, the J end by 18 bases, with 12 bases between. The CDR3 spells CASSIGRDATF. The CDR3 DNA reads TGTGCCAGTAGTATCGGCCGGGATGCGACTTTC.

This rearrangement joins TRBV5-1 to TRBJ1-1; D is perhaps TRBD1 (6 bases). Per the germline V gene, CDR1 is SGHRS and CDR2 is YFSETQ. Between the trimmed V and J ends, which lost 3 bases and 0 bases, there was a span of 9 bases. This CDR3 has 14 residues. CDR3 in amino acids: CASSWTDMNTEAFF. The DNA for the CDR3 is TGCGCCAGCAGCTGGACAGACATGAACACTGAAGCTTTCTTT.

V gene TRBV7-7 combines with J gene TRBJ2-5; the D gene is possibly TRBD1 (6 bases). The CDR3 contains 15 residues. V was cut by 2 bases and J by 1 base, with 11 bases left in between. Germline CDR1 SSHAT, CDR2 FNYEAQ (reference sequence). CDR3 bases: TGTGCCAGCAGCTTAAGCGACAGGCTCCAAGAGACCCAGTACTTC. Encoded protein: CASSLSDRLQETQYF.

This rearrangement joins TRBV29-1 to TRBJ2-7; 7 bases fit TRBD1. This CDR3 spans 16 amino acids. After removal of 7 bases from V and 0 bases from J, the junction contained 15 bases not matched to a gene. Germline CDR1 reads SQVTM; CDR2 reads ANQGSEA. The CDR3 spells CSAGTASRTSSYEQYF. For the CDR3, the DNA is TGCAGCGCGGGGACAGCCTCACGCACCAGCTCCTACGAGCAGTACTTC.

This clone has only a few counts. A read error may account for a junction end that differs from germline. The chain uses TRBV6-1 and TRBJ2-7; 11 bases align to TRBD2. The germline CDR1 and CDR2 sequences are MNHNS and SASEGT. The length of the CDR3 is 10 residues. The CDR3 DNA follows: TGTGCCACTCTAGCGGGGGGATCCTCTTTC. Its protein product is CATLAGGSSF.

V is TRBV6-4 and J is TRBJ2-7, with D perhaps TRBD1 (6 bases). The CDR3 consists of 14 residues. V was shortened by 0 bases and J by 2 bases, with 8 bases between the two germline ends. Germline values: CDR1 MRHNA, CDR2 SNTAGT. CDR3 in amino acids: CASSDSPGAYEQYF. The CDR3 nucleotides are TGTGCCAGCAGTGACTCCCCAGGGGCCTACGAGCAGTACTTC.

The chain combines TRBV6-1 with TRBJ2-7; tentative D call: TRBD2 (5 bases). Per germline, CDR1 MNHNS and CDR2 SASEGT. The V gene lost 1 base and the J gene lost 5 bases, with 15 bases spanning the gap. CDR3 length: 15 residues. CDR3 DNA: TGTGCCAGCAGTGAAGACGGGGTAAATTATGACGAGCAGTACTTC. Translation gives CASSEDGVNYDEQYF.

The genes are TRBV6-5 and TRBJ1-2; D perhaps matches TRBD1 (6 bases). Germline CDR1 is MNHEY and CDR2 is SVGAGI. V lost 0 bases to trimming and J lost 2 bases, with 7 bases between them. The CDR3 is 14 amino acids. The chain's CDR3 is CASSYSGTNYGYTF. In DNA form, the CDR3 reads TGTGCCAGCAGTTACTCCGGGACAAACTATGGCTACACCTTC.

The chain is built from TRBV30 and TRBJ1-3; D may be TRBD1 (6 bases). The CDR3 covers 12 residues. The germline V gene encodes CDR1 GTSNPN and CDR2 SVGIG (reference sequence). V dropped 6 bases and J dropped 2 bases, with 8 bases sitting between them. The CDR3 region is CACSGAGNTIYF. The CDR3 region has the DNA TGTGCCTGTTCAGGGGCTGGAAACACCATATATTTT.

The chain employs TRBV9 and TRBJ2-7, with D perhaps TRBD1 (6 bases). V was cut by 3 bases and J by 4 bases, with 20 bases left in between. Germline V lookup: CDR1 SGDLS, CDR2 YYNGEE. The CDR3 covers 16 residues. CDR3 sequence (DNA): TGTGCCAGCAGCGCTAGTCGACAGGCGAACGCATACGAGCAGTACTTC. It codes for CASSASRQANAYEQYF.

CDR3 loop: CASSVGWVGGSSYEQYF. The CDR3 coding sequence is TGTGCCAGCAGCGTAGGTTGGGTTGGGGGCAGCTCCTACGAGCAGTACTTC. This sequence joins TRBV9 and TRBJ2-7; perhaps TRBD1 as D (6 bases). The CDR3 extends over 17 amino acids. CDR1 and CDR2 from the germline V gene are SGDLS and YYNGEE. Trimming stripped 0 bases from V and 0 bases from J, with 16 bases between.

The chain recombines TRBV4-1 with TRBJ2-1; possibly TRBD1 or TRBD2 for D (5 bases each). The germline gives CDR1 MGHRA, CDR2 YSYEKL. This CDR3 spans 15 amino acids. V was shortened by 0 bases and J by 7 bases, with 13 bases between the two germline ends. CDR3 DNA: TGCGCCAGCAGCCAAGATGGGGGAGTAGCGAATGAGCAGTTCTTC. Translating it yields CASSQDGGVANEQFF.

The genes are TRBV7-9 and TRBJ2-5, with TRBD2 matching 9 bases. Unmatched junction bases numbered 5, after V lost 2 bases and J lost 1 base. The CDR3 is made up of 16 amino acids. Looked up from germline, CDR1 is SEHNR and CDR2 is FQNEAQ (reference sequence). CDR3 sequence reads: CASSLLAGKTQETQYF. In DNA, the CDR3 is TGTGCCAGCAGCTTACTAGCGGGGAAGACCCAAGAGACCCAGTACTTC.

This CDR3 reads CASSQEYRGNYEQYF. CDR3 bases: TGCGCCAGCAGCCAAGAGTACCGGGGAAACTACGAGCAGTACTTC. The V and J genes are TRBV4-1 and TRBJ2-7; D might be TRBD2 (5 bases). The germline CDR1 and CDR2 sequences are MGHRA and YSYEKL. Trimming took off 0 bases at V and 3 bases at J, with 12 bases between the two ends. This CDR3 contains 15 residues.

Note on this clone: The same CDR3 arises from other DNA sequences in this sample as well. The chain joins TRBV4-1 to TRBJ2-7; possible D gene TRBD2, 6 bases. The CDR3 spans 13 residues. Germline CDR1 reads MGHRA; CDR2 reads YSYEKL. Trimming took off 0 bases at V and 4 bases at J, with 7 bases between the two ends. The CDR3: CASSQDRGYEQYF. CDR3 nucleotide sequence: TGCGCCAGCAGCCAAGATCGGGGGTACGAGCAGTACTTC.

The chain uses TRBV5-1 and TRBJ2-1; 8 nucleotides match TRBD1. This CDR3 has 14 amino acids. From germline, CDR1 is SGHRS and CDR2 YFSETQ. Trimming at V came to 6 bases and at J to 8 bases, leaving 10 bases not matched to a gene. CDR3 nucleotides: TGCGCCAGCAAAACTTCGACAGGGGAGGATGAGCAGTTCTTC. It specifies CASKTSTGEDEQFF.

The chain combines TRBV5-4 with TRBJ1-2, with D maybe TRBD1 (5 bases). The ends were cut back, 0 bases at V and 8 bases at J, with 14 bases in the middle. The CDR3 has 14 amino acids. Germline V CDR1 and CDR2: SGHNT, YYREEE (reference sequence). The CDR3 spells CASSLGDGSFGYTF. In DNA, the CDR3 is TGTGCCAGCAGCTTGGGGGACGGATCTTTCGGCTACACCTTC. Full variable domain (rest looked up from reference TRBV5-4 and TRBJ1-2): ETGVTQSPTHLIKTRGQQVTLRCSSQSGHNTVSWYQQALGQGPQFIFQYYREEENGRGNFPPRFSGLQFPNYSSELNVNALELDDSALYLCASSLGDGSFGYTFGSGTRLTVV.